A selection of T cell receptor beta chains follows, all from one sample in a study of T cells in localized non-small cell lung cancer. Assay used: immunoSEQ multiplex PCR; TCRdb lists only in-frame clones, some missing. The repertoire holds about 2,500 clones, 33% seen once, with about 6% in the top ten. Sequencing used lung tumor tissue, obtained before any cancer treatment. Receptors originate from a man aged 40-75 years with stage I lung adenocarcinoma. Each CDR3 is given with its conserved first and last residue. D genes are given only for firm matches. Size values are once, few and many counts, or a class for expanded clones, and some rows have none.

J gene	V gene	D gene	clone size	CDR3 DNA	CDR3 protein
TRBJ2-1	TRBV18	NA	once	TGTGCCAGCTCACCGGCACGGATCAACAATGAGCAGTTCTTC	CASSPARINNEQFF
TRBJ2-3	TRBV6-8	NA	few	TGTGCCAGCAGGGAACAGAACACAGATACGCAGTATTTT	CASREQNTDTQYF
TRBJ2-3	TRBV28	NA	NA	TGTGCCAGCAGTAAAAGGCCCCTGGATACGCAGTATTTT	CASSKRPLDTQYF
TRBJ1-1	TRBV11-3	NA	few	TGTGCCAGCAGCCCCAGGGACATGAACACTGAAGCTTTCTTT	CASSPRDMNTEAFF
TRBJ2-6	TRBV18	NA	NA	TGTGCCAGCTCACTCCCCTCTGGGGCCAACGTCCTGACTTTC	CASSLPSGANVLTF
TRBJ2-1	TRBV30	TRBD2	NA	TGTGCCTGGACCGAGCCGGGACTAGCGGGAGGTCCGTACAATGAGCAGTTCTTC	CAWTEPGLAGGPYNEQFF
TRBJ2-7	TRBV18	TRBD2	NA	TGTGCCAGCTCACTAACGGGGGGGTCCTACGAGCAGTACTTC	CASSLTGGSYEQYF
TRBJ2-7	TRBV6-8	TRBD1	few	TGTGCCAGCCCCACGGTTCCTGACAGGGTCGGCTCCTACGAGCAGTACTTC	CASPTVPDRVGSYEQYF
TRBJ2-1	TRBV15	TRBD2	NA	TGTGCCACCAGCAGAGATCATGGGACTAGCATCTACAATGAGCAGTTCTTC	CATSRDHGTSIYNEQFF
TRBJ1-1	TRBV18	NA	NA	TGTGCCAGCTCAACTACCAGGGTTCTCGGGGGCACTGAAGCTTTCTTT	CASSTTRVLGGTEAFF
TRBJ2-7	TRBV29-1	NA	once	TGCAGCGTTGAAGATCCCCCGGGGTCTCGCGAGCAGTACTTC	CSVEDPPGSREQYF
TRBJ2-2	TRBV7-6	NA	NA	TGTGCCAGCAGCTTAGATGGCAGGGTCGGGGAGCTGTTTTTT	CASSLDGRVGELFF
TRBJ2-3	TRBV29-1	NA	once	TGCAGCTTGGTTGACCCCACAGATACGCAGTATTTT	CSLVDPTDTQYF
TRBJ2-3	TRBV1	NA	medium-sized	TGCGCCAGCAGCCAAGCCGGGTCTAGCGGGAGTGGTACGCAGTATTTT	CASSQAGSSGSGTQYF
TRBJ2-2	TRBV9	TRBD2	NA	TGTGCCAGCAGTCCGGGACTAGTCGCTCCCGGGGAGCTGTTTTTT	CASSPGLVAPGELFF
TRBJ1-2	TRBV11-3	NA	few	TGTGCCAGCAGCCCACGGGTAGGCTACGGTGGTGGCTACACCTTC	CASSPRVGYGGGYTF
TRBJ2-2	TRBV28	NA	NA	TGTGCCAGCAGGGACGGCTACGGGGAGCTGTTTTTT	CASRDGYGELFF
TRBJ2-5	TRBV18	NA	NA	TGTGCCAGCTCACCAGGTCAGGAGGAGACCCAGTACTTC	CASSPGQEETQYF
TRBJ2-1	TRBV6-8	TRBD2	medium-sized	TGTGCCAGCAGTACCCTTTCTAGCGGTGGCCAGAATGAGCAGTTCTTC	CASSTLSSGGQNEQFF
TRBJ2-7	TRBV30	TRBD2	medium-sized	TGTGCCTGGGAGCGGGAGTATGGGTACGAGCAGTACTTC	CAWEREYGYEQYF
TRBJ2-5	TRBV9	NA	medium-sized	TGTGCCAGCAGCGCCGGGACTTTAGGGAGGGAGACCCAGTACTTC	CASSAGTLGRETQYF